This entry lists 4 T cell receptor beta chains sequenced from one sample in a study of blood T cell repertoires in COVID-19. Clones were sequenced by immunoSEQ multiplex PCR, and TCRdb holds only the in-frame ones, with some missing. The data hold tens of thousands of clones, with more than 75% observed a single time. Sequenced sample: peripheral blood. These TCRs come from a woman older than 75 with acute or convalescent COVID-19.

CDR3 in amino acids: CASSSPLQGSYEQYF. CDR3 DNA sequence: TGTGCCAGCAGTTCTCCACTACAGGGATCCTACGAGCAGTACTTC. The chain couples TRBV6-5 to TRBJ2-7, with D possibly TRBD1 on 6 matching bases. The CDR3 spans 15 residues. V dropped 4 bases and J dropped 1 base, with 14 bases sitting between them. Germline CDR1 MNHEY, CDR2 SVGAGI.

This chain uses TRBV5-4 with TRBJ2-5; a weak D match, TRBD1 (8 bases). V lost 4 bases, J lost 0 bases, and 13 bases lay in between. This CDR3 is 15 amino acids long. CDR1 is SGHNT and CDR2 is YYREEE in the germline V gene (reference sequence). The CDR3 nucleotides read TGTGCCAGCAGCCAGGGGGCGGGAGACCAAGAGACCCAGTACTTC. It yields the protein CASSQGAGDQETQYF.

The chain combines TRBV4-2 with TRBJ2-3, with 8 positions matching TRBD1. In germline, CDR1 is LGHNA, CDR2 YNFKEQ. The J segment lost 3 bases and the V segment lost 0 bases, leaving 11 bases of the junction unmatched. This CDR3 has 18 residues. CDR3 residues: CASSQDTGQGAGTDTQYF. The CDR3 DNA reads as TGTGCCAGCAGCCAAGATACCGGCCAGGGGGCGGGAACAGATACGCAGTATTTT.

In this sample, this clone turned up many times. The V and J genes are TRBV10-3 and TRBJ2-7, with 7 bases fitting TRBD2. V was clipped by 6 bases and J by 3 bases; unmatched bases: 8. Germline loops: CDR1 ENHRY, CDR2 SYGVKD. The CDR3 runs 14 residues. CDR3 sequence reads: CAISPLAQSYEQYF. As DNA, the CDR3 is TGTGCCATCAGCCCACTAGCGCAAAGCTACGAGCAGTACTTC.